The following is a TCR beta chain sequence with its context. The antigen is not known. Following 10 days of culture, CD4+ T cells were isolated. A positive SARS-CoV-2 PCR test fell between March and December 2020. Each participant was given two doses of one vaccine (BNT162b2 or mRNA-1273). Days 3 and 7 were when half the medium was replaced with IL-2 medium. Generated by immunoSEQ multiplex PCR, the TCRdb table keeps only in-frame clones and is missing some. This sample has around 44,000 clones, with approximately 82% found just once. The data were obtained in a study of vaccination effects on CD4 cells after COVID-19. Whole-study results and caveats: The study dataset contains few convalescent patients and includes no early post-infection timepoints. Following vaccination, convalescents' spike-reactive clones were mostly new ones induced by the vaccine. Marked clonal contraction of infection- and vaccine-induced clones was seen late after vaccination.

The CDR3 spans 14 residues. Per germline, CDR1 SGHRS and CDR2 YFSETQ. Trimming took 4 bases from V and 0 from J, leaving 7 bases between them. This rearrangement joins TRBV5-1 to TRBJ2-2; D is possibly TRBD1 (6 bases). This TCR was sampled from a human donor who had a prior SARS-CoV-2 infection. The sequences come from CD4+ T cells from PBMCs cultured without peptide, collected after COVID-19 vaccination. CDR3 nucleotide sequence: TGCGCCAGCAGCAGGGACACGAACACCGGGGAGCTGTTTTTT. Protein: CASSRDTNTGELFF.